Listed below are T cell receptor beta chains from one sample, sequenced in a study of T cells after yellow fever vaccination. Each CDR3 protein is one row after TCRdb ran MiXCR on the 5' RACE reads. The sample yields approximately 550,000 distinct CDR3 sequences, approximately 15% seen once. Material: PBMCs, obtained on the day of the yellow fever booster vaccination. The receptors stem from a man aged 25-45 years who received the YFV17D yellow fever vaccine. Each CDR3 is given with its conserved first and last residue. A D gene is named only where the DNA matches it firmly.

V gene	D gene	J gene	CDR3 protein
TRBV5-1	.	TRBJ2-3	CASSLLATDTQYF
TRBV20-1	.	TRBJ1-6	CSARDLGTGINSPLHF
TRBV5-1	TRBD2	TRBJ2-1	CASTRTSGSKNEQFF
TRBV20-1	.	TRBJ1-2	CSARDLNRQNYGYTF
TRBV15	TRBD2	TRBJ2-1	CATSRVTSGSNEQFF
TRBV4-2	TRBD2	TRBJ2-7	CASSLGLAESSYEQYF
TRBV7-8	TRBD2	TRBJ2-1	CASGRGYNEQFF
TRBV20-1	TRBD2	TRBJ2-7	CSAQGLGASHEQYF
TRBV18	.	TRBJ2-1	CASSPESYNEQFF
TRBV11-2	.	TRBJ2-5	CASSRRGRGVARRNQETQYF
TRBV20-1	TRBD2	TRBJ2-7	CSALRTSGRAVEQYF
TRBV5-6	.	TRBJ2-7	CASSTAGHSDYEQYF
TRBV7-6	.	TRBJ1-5	CASSLDDRLYNQPQHF
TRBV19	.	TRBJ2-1	CASSITGGTAEQFF
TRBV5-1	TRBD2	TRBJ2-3	CASLVSGSSTDTQYF
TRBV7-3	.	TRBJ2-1	CASSLPGPGAEQFF
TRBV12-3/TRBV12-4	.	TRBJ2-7	CASRADSSYEQYF
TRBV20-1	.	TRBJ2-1	CSARDPGVNSYNEQFF
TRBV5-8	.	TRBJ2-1	CASSLGSTSYNEQFF
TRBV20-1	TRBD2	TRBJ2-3	CSARAPGLAADTQYF